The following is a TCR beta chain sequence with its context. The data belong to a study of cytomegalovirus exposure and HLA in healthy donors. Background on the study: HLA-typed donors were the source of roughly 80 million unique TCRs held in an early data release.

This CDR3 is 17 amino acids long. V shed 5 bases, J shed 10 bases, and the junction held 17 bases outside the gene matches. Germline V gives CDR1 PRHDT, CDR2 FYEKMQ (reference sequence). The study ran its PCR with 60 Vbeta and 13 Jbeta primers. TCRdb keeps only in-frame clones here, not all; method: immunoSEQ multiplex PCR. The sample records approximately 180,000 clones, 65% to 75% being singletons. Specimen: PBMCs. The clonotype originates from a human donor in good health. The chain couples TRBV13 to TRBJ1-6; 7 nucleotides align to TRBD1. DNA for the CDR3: TGTGCCAGCAGCGTAAGAGAGACAGGGATGATAAACTCACCCCTCCACTTT. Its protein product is CASSVRETGMINSPLHF.